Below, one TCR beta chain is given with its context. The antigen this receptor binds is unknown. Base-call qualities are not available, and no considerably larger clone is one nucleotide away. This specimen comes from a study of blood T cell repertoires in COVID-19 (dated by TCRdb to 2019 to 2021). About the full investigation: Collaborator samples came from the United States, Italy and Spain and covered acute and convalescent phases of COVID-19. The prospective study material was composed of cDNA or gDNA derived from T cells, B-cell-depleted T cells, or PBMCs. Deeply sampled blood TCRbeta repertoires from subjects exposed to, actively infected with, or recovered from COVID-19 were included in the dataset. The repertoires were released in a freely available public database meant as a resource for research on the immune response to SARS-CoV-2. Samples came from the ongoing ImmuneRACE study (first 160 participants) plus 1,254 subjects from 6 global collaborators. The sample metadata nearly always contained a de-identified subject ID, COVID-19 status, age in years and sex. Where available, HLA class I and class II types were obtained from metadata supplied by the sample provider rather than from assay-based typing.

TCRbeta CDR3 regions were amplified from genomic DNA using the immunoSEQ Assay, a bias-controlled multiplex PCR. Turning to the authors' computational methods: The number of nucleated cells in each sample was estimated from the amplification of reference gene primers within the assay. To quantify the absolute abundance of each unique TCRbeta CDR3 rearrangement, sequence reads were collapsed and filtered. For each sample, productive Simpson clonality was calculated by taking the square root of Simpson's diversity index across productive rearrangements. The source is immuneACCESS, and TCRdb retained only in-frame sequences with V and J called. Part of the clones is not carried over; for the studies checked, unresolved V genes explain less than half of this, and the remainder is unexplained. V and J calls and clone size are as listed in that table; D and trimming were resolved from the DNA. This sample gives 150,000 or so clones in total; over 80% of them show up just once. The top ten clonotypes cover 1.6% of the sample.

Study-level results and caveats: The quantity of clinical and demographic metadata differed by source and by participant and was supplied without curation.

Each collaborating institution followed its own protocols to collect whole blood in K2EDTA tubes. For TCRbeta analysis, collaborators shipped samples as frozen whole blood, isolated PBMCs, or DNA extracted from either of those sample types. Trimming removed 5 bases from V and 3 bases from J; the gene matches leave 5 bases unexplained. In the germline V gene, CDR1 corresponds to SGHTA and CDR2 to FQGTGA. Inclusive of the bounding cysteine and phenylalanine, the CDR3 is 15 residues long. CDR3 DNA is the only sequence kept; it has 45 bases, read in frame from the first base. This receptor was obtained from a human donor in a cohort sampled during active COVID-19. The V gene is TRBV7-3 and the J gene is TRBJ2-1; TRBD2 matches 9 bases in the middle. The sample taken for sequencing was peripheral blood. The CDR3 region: CASSHSGSDYNEQFF. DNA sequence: TGTGCCAGCAGCCATAGCGGGAGTGACTACAATGAGCAGTTCTTC.